A single sample is the source of the 18 T cell receptor beta chains below, sequenced in a study of metastatic and nonmetastatic thyroid tumors. Before thyroid surgery, none of the patients had received any treatment. TCRdb re-processed the PCR reads through MiXCR. The table lists approximately 7,100 clones, roughly 33% of them singletons. Input material: tumor tissue. These receptor sequences come from a female donor with papillary thyroid cancer or a benign thyroid nodule (not recorded which). Some clones in this sample may be carry-over from other donors' samples.

This chain connects TRBV20-1 to TRBJ2-7; D is perhaps TRBD2 (5 bases). Looked up from germline, CDR1 is DFQATT and CDR2 is SNEGSKA (reference sequence). V lost 0 bases and J 0 bases, leaving 12 bases between the germline ends. This CDR3 spans 15 amino acids. The CDR3 nucleotides are TGCAGTGCTAGAGATCAGAGCGGAGGCTCCTACGAGCAGTACTTC. Its protein is CSARDQSGGSYEQYF.

This clone is medium-sized within its sample. The rearrangement joins TRBV6-5 to TRBJ2-7; TRBD1 might be the D (6 bases). CDR1 MNHEY and CDR2 SVGAGI come from the germline V gene. Trimming shortened V by 2 bases and J by 2 bases, and 7 bases separated the two germline ends. The CDR3 has 13 residues. CDR3 in amino acids: CASSYAGAYEQYF. The CDR3 DNA reads TGTGCCAGCAGTTACGCAGGGGCCTACGAGCAGTACTTC.

At least ten counts were recorded for this clone. V and J are TRBV5-1 and TRBJ2-3, with D possibly being TRBD2 (5 bases). V lost 2 bases, J lost 0 bases, and 10 bases lay in between. CDR3 length: 15 residues. Germline V gives CDR1 SGHRS, CDR2 YFSETQ. CDR3 sequence (DNA): TGCGCCAGCAGCTTAGAGCGGACCAGCACAGATACGCAGTATTTT. It specifies CASSLERTSTDTQYF.

The chain joins TRBV18 to TRBJ1-1; D ambiguous. From germline, CDR1 is KGHSH and CDR2 LQKENI. CDR3 length equals 16 residues. V lost 3 bases to trimming and J lost 1 base, with 15 bases between them. The CDR3 is CASSPPSAGSNTEAFF. DNA of the CDR3: TGTGCCAGCTCACCCCCGAGCGCCGGGTCGAACACTGAAGCTTTCTTT.

This clone was seen many times. The rearrangement uses TRBV5-4 and TRBJ1-4, with TRBD1 matching over 7 bases. Germline assignment: CDR1 SGHNT and CDR2 YYREEE (reference sequence). V was clipped by 4 bases and J by 4 bases; unmatched bases: 7. The CDR3 is made up of 15 amino acids. This chain's CDR3 is CASSINRGLNEKLFF. The CDR3 DNA is TGTGCCAGCAGCATTAACAGGGGCCTTAATGAAAAACTGTTTTTT.

This clone showed up just a few times. V is TRBV6-5 and J is TRBJ2-3; 7 bases line up with TRBD1. The CDR3 runs to 16 residues. Germline V lookup: CDR1 MNHEY, CDR2 SVGAGI. J was trimmed by 4 bases and V by 4 bases; bases with no gene match: 11. The CDR3 DNA follows: TGTGCCAGCAGTTCCCCTCGGACAGGAGCGGCAGATACGCAGTATTTT. This codes for CASSSPRTGAADTQYF.

The DNA for the CDR3 is TGTGCCAGCAGCTTAACGGACAGGGGTGATAGGGACTATGGCTACACCTTC. Residues: CASSLTDRGDRDYGYTF. The chain carries TRBV11-1 and TRBJ1-2, with 9 bases fitting TRBD1. Germline-derived CDR1 and CDR2 are SGHAT and FQDESV (reference sequence). Trimming cost V 2 bases and J 3 bases; bases outside gene matches: 10. The CDR3 extends over 17 amino acids.

By sample fraction, this clone is medium-sized (0.01 to 0.1%). The chain joins TRBV6-1 to TRBJ2-3; D is ambiguous. Trimming took off 5 bases at V and 0 bases at J, with 12 bases between the two ends. Germline CDR1 is MNHNS and CDR2 is SASEGT. The CDR3 consists of 15 residues. The CDR3 region has the DNA TGTGCCAGCAGTAACCGGGTTTTAAGCACAGATACGCAGTATTTT. Translation: CASSNRVLSTDTQYF.

Concerning this clone: This sample includes further DNA sequences coding for the same CDR3. J is TRBJ2-7 and V is TRBV18; perhaps TRBD1 as D (6 bases). The germline V and J ends were trimmed by 6 bases and 1 base, with 16 bases remaining between them. The germline CDR1 and CDR2 sequences are KGHSH and LQKENI. This CDR3 comprises 15 residues. The CDR3 loop reads CASSHYRAKSYEQYF. In nucleotides, the CDR3 is TGTGCCAGCTCCCACTACAGGGCCAAATCCTACGAGCAGTACTTC.

The chain joins TRBV7-2 to TRBJ1-1; no reliable D call. With 2 bases removed from V and 1 base from J, the gap between germline ends came to 14 bases. The CDR3 sequence is 16 residues long. CDR1 and CDR2 (germline): SGHTA, FQGNSA. CDR3 sequence (DNA): TGTGCCAGCAGCTTATCGTCTGTCAGTGCGAACACTGAAGCTTTCTTT. Protein sequence: CASSLSSVSANTEAFF. Full variable domain (remainder filled in from reference TRBV7-2 and TRBJ1-1): GAGVSQSPSNKVTEKGKDVELRCDPISGHTALYWYRQSLGQGLEFLIYFQGNSAPDKSGLPSDRFSAERTGGSVSTLTIQRTQQEDSAVYLCASSLSSVSANTEAFFGQGTRLTVV.

The V and J genes are TRBV2 and TRBJ1-3, with D possibly being TRBD1 (5 bases). CDR3 size: 15 residues. Between the trimmed V and J ends, which lost 7 bases and 11 bases, there was a span of 24 bases. Germline V gene lookup returns CDR1 SNHLY and CDR2 FYNNEI. The CDR3 protein is CASTVGQSSGNPIYF. The CDR3 DNA is TGTGCCAGCACTGTAGGACAAAGCTCTGGTAACCCCATATATTTT.

This clone was found many times. The chain recombines TRBV10-1 with TRBJ2-2; D is uncertain. Germline lookup yields CDR1 WNHNN and CDR2 SYGVQD (reference sequence). The V end lost 3 bases, the J end lost 7 bases, and 6 bases lay between the germline ends. The CDR3 extends over 12 amino acids. CDR3 nucleotides: TGCGCCAGCAGTGAAGAATTCGGGGAGCTGTTTTTT. Its protein product is CASSEEFGELFF.

The CDR3 sequence: CASSLQGRDQPQHF. CDR3 sequence (DNA): TGTGCCAGCAGCCTACAGGGGCGCGATCAGCCCCAGCATTTT. The J gene is TRBJ1-5, the V gene TRBV6-1, with 7 bases fitting TRBD1. The trim removed 6 bases at V and 5 bases at J, leaving 7 bases unmatched. Per the germline V gene, CDR1 is MNHNS and CDR2 is SASEGT. The CDR3 runs to 14 residues.

In its sample, this clone was seen a few times. J is TRBJ2-7 and V is TRBV7-2; D gene uncertain. The CDR3 runs 13 residues. The germline V gene has CDR1 SGHTA and CDR2 FQGNSA. With 5 bases removed from V and 5 bases from J, the gap between germline ends came to 13 bases. CDR3 sequence: CASSAPGKNEQYF. The CDR3 DNA sequence: TGTGCCAGCAGCGCCCCAGGAAAAAACGAGCAGTACTTC.

In this sample, this clone is medium-sized. DNA for the CDR3: TGCGCCAGCAGCCAAGATCTTTGGGGGACCCTGAACACTGAAGCTTTCTTT. Translation gives CASSQDLWGTLNTEAFF. The chain joins TRBV4-1 to TRBJ1-1, with a tentative D call TRBD1 (5 bases). V shed 0 bases and J shed 0 bases, with 14 bases lying between them. Germline V lookup: CDR1 MGHRA, CDR2 YSYEKL. The CDR3 is made up of 17 amino acids.

The V gene is TRBV20-1, the J gene TRBJ2-3; weak D call: TRBD2 (6 bases). The germline V and J ends were trimmed by 1 base and 5 bases, with 25 bases remaining between them. Germline V gene sequence: CDR1 DFQATT, CDR2 SNEGSKA (reference sequence). The CDR3 contains 18 residues. Here the CDR3 DNA reads TGCAGTGCTAGAGGAACCCCGGGAGCTACGGTGGGGGGAGATACGCAGTATTTT. It yields the protein CSARGTPGATVGGDTQYF.

V gene TRBV7-8 combines with J gene TRBJ2-7, with TRBD1 as a possible D gene (5 bases). In germline, CDR1 is SGHVS, CDR2 FQNEAQ. The CDR3 covers 13 residues. Trimming stripped 2 bases from V and 2 bases from J, with 7 bases between. Written as DNA, the CDR3 is TGTGCCAGCAGCTTAAGGGGAACCTACGAGCAGTACTTC. Its protein product is CASSLRGTYEQYF.

This clone was observed a handful of times. This chain uses TRBV28 with TRBJ1-5; D gene unclear. This CDR3 is built from 13 residues. Trimming cost V 6 bases and J 1 base, with 7 bases left between them. Germline V lookup: CDR1 MDHEN, CDR2 SYDVKM. For the CDR3, the DNA is TGTGCCAGCAGAGAATTCAGCAATCAGCCCCAGCATTTT. As protein: CASREFSNQPQHF.